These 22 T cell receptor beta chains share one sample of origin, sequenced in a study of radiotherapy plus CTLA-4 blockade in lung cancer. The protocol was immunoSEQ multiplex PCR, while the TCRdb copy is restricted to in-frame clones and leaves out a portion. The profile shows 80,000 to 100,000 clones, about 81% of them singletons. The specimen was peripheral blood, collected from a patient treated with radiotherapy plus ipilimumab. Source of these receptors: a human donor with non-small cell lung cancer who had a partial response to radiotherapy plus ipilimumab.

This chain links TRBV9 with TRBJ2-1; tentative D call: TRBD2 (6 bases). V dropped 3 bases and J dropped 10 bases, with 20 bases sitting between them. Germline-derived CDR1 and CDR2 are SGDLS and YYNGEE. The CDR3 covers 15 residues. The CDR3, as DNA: TGTGCCAGCAGCGACCCCCCGGGAGCGCTCAGCGAGCAGTTCTTC. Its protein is CASSDPPGALSEQFF.

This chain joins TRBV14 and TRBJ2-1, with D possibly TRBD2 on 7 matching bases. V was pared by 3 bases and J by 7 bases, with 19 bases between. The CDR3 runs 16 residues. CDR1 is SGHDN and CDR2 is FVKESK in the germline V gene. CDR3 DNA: TGTGCCAGCAGCCAGGGGGGGGGCAGGGTTCGGAATGAGCAGTTCTTC. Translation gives CASSQGGGRVRNEQFF.

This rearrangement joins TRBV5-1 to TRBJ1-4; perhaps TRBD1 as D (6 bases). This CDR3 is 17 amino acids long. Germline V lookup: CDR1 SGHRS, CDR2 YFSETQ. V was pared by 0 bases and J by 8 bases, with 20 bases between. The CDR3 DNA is TGCGCCAGCAGCTTGGCCAGGGGAGAGGGGATTCGGGAAAAACTGTTTTTT. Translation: CASSLARGEGIREKLFF.

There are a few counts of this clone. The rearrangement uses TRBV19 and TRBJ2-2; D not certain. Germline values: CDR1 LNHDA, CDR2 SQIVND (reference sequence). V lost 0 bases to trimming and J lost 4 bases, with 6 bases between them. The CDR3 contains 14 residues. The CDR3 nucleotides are TGTGCCAGTAGTATAGAACTGGTCACCGGGGAGCTGTTTTTT. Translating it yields CASSIELVTGELFF.

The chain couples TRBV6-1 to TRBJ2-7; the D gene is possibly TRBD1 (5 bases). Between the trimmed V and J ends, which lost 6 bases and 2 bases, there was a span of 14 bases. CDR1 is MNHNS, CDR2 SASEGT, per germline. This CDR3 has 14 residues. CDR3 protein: CASRPQGSPYEQYF. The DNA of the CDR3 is TGTGCCAGCAGGCCTCAGGGAAGCCCCTACGAGCAGTACTTC.

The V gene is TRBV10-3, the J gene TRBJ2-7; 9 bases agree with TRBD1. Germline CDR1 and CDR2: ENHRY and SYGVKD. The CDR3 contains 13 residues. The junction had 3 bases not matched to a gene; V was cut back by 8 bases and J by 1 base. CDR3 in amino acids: CAIPDRGSYEQYF. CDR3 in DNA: TGTGCCATCCCAGACAGGGGGTCCTACGAGCAGTACTTC.

The CDR3 region has the DNA TGTGCCAGCAGTTTTTGGGGGGAGGAGAACACCGGGGAGCTGTTTTTT. Translating it yields CASSFWGEENTGELFF. V gene TRBV28 combines with J gene TRBJ2-2; TRBD2 is a possible D gene (6 bases). Germline V CDR1 and CDR2: MDHEN, SYDVKM. The CDR3 covers 16 residues. V gave up 3 bases and J gave up 1 base, with 12 bases separating them.

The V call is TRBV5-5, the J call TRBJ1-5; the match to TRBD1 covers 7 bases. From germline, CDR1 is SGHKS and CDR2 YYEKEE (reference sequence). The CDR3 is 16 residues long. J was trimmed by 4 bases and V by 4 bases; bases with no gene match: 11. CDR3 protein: CASSLMAGTANQPQHF. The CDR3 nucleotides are TGTGCCAGCAGCCTGATGGCCGGGACAGCAAATCAGCCCCAGCATTTT.

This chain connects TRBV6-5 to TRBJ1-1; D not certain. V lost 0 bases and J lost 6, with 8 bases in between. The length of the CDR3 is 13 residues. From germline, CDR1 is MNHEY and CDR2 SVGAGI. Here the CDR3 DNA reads TGTGCCAGCAGTTACTCCCCAGGCTCTGAAGCTTTCTTT. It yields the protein CASSYSPGSEAFF.

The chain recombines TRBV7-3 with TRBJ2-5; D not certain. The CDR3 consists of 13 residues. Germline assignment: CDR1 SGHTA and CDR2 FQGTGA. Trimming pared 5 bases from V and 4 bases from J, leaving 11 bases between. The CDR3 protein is CASSPGSLETQYF. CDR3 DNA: TGTGCCAGCAGCCCCGGGTCTCTAGAGACCCAGTACTTC.

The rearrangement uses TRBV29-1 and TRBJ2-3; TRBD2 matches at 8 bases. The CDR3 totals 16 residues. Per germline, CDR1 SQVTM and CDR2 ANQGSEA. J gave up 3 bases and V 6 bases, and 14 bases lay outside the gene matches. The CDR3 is CSVVLFIAGSTDTQYF. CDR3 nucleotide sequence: TGCAGCGTCGTACTGTTTATAGCGGGGAGTACAGATACGCAGTATTTT.

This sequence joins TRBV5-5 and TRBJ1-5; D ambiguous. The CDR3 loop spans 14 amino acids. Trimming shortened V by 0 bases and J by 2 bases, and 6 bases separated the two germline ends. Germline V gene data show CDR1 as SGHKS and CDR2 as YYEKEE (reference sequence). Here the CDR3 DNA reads TGTGCCAGCAGCTTGGACTCCCGCAATCAGCCCCAGCATTTT. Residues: CASSLDSRNQPQHF.

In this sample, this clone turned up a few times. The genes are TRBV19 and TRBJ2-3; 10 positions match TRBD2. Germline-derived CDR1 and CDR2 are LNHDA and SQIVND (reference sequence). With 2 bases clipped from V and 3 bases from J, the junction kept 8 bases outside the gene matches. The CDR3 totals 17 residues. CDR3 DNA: TGTGCCAGTAGTATATCCCCTAGCGGGAGTGGAACAGATACGCAGTATTTT. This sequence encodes CASSISPSGSGTDTQYF.

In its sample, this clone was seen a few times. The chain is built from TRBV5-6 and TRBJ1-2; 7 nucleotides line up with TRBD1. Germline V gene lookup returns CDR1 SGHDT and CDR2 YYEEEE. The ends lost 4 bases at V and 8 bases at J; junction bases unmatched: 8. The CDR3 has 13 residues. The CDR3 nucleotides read TGTGCCAGCAGCCCAGGACAGGCTACGGGCTACACCTTC. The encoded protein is CASSPGQATGYTF.

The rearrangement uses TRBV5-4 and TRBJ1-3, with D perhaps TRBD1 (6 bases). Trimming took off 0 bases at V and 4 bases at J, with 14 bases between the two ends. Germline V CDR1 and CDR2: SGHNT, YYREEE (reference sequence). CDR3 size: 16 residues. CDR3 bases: TGTGCCAGCAGCTTGGCCCGCGGGGGGCAAGGAAACACCATATATTTT. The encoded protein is CASSLARGGQGNTIYF.

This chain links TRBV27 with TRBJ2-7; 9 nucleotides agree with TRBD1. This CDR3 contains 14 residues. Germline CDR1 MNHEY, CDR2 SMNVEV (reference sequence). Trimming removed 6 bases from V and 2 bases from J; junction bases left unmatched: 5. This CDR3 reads CASSDRGGTYEQYF. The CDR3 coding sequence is TGTGCCAGCAGCGACAGGGGGGGAACCTACGAGCAGTACTTC.

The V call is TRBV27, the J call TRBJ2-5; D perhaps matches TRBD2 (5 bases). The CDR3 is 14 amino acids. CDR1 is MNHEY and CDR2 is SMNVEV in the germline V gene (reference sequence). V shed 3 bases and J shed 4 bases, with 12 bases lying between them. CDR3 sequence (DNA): TGTGCCAGCAGTTTTTCTGGGAGAGGAGAGACCCAGTACTTC. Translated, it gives CASSFSGRGETQYF.

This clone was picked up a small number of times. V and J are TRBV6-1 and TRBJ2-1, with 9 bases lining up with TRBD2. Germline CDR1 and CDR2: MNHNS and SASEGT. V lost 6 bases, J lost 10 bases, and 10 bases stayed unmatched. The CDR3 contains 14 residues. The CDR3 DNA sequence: TGTGCCAGCAGGAAACTCATAGCGGGAGACGAGCAGTTCTTC. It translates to CASRKLIAGDEQFF.

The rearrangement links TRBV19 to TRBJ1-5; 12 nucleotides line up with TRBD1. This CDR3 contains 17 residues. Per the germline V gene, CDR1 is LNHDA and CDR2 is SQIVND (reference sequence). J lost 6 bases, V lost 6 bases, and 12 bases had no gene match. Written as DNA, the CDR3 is TGTGCCAGTAGGGGAGGGACAGGGGGCGCCCCGGGTCAGCCCCAGCATTTT. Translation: CASRGGTGGAPGQPQHF.

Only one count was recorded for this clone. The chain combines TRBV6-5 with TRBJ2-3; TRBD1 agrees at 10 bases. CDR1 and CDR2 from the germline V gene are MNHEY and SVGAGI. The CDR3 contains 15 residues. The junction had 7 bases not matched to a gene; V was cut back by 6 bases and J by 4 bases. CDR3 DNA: TGTGCCAGCAGGGGCGACAGGGGGCTTGCAGATACGCAGTATTTT. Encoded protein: CASRGDRGLADTQYF.

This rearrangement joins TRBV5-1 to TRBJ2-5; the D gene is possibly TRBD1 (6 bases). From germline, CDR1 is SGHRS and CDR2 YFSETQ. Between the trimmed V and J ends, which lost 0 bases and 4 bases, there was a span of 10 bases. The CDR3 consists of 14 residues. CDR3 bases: TGCGCCAGCAGCTTGGAATCCAGGGGAGAGACCCAGTACTTC. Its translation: CASSLESRGETQYF.

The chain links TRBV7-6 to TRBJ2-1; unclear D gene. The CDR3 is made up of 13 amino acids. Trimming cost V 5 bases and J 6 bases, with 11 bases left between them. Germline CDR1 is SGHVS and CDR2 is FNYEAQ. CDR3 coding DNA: TGTGCCAGCAGCCCCGGGTTGGGCAATGAGCAGTTCTTC. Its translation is CASSPGLGNEQFF.